This TCR beta chain was obtained from a study of blood T cells in healthy people across ages. Study conclusions and caveats: Long-lived and aged donors differed, with more naive CD4+ cells and higher diversity in the long-lived. Unknown donor CMV status possibly confounded expanded clonotype changes.

Every donor gave roughly 9.2 milliliters of peripheral blood. This CDR3 region has 12 residues. Trimming took 4 bases from V and 4 from J, leaving 7 bases between them. Germline values: CDR1 ENHRY, CDR2 SYGVKD. Sample-barcoded 5' priming and a J-beta primer mix drove a second PCR of about 7 to 11 cycles. One entry per CDR3 protein, called by TCRdb with MiXCR from the 5' RACE reads. The sample comprises about 800,000 distinct CDR3 sequences, 58% of which are singletons, and approximately 21% rests with the top ten. The table lists this clonotype with a count of one. The antigen remains undetermined. Sequenced material: blood. This sequence joins TRBV10-3 and TRBJ1-1; no clear D gene. The receptor was derived from a man aged 25 to 40 in good health. As DNA, the CDR3 is TGTGCCATCAGTGGGCGTGGCACTGAAGCTTTCTTT. This sequence encodes CAISGRGTEAFF.